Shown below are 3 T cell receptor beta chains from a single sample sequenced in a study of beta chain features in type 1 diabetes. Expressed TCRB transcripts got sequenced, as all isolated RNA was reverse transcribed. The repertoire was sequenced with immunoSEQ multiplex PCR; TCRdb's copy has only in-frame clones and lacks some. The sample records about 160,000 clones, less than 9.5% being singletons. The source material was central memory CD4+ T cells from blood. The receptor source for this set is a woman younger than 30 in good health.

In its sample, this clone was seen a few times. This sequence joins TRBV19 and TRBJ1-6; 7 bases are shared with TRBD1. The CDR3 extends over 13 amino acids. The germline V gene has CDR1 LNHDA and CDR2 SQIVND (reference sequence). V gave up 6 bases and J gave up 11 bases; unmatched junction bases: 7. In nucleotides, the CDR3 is TGTGCCAGTAGAGCGACAGGGATGACACCCCTCCACTTT. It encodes CASRATGMTPLHF. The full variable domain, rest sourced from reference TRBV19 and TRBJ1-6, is DGGITQSPKYLFRKEGQNVTLSCEQNLNHDAMYWYRQDPGQGLRLIYYSQIVNDFQKGDIAEGYSVSREKKESFPLTVTSAQKNPTAFYLCASRATGMTPLHFGNGTRLTVT.

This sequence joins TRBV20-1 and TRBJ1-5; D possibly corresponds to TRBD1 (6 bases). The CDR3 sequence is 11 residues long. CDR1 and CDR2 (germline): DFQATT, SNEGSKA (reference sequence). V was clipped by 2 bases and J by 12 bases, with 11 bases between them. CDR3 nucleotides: TGCAGTGCTAGAACGCAGGGGCACCAGCATTTT. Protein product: CSARTQGHQHF.

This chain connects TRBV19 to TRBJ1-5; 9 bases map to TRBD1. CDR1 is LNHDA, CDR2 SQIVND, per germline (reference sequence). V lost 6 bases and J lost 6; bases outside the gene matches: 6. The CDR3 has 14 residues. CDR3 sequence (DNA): TGTGCCAGTAGCTCACAGGGGGCAGGTCAGCCCCAGCATTTT. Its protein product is CASSSQGAGQPQHF.